This T cell receptor beta chain stems from a study of blood T cell repertoires in COVID-19. On the study more broadly: Collection of acute and convalescent COVID-19 samples took place in the United States, Italy and Spain. In each case, the material was cDNA or gDNA derived from T cells, B-cell-depleted T cells, or PBMCs.

As handled by the study authors: Estimation of nucleated cell counts was performed using reference gene primer amplification. Assay: immunoSEQ multiplex PCR; the TCRdb copy retains only in-frame clones and omits some. The V and J calls and clone size were taken over from that table, and D and trimming were inferred from the DNA. The top ten hold 4.5% to 5.5% of the sample, which has 220,000 or so clones, around four fifths seen once. The CDR3 totals 16 residues. V shed 4 bases and J shed 7 bases, with 20 bases lying between them. CDR1 is MNHEY, CDR2 SMNVEV, per germline (reference sequence). The V gene is TRBV27, the J gene TRBJ2-1; D ambiguous. This TCR derives from a woman aged 60 to 75 who had recovered from COVID-19. The material sequenced was peripheral blood. In DNA form, the CDR3 reads TGTGCCAGCAGTTCACGACGCACGATAAGAGGTAATGAGCAGTTCTTC. Translated: CASSSRRTIRGNEQFF.